This T cell receptor beta chain was documented in a study of molecular identifiers for immune sequencing clone quantification. Study information: In the replicates, RNA derived from roughly 20,000 or 100,000 naive CD8 cells was divided into five parts, and four were sequenced.

TCRdb reprocessed the PCR reads with MiXCR, giving one entry per CDR3 protein. The table lists hundreds of thousands of distinct CDR3 sequences, less than 30% of them singletons, with around 0.78% in the top ten. The CDR3 is 17 amino acids. Germline CDR1 is LNHDA and CDR2 is SQIVND (reference sequence). The V and J ends lost 2 bases and 0 bases respectively, with 16 bases between them. The source is a human donor in good health. Some libraries in this study had Jurkat cell RNA spiked in. The sample taken for sequencing was naive CD8+ T cells from blood, with Jurkat cell RNA spiked in. Sample subset: FACS-sorted CD8+CD4-CCR7+CD45RA+ naive T cells. The gene calls are TRBV19 and TRBJ1-1; D not resolved. DNA of the CDR3: TGTGCCAGTAGTATACCGTCCGGGCAGTACATGAACACTGAAGCTTTCTTT. Translating it yields CASSIPSGQYMNTEAFF.